This TCR beta chain emerged from a study of T cells in Graves' hyperthyroidism and ophthalmopathy. Overall study results and limits: The majority of expanded thyroid clonotypes above 0.001 also appeared in blood.

Amplification yielded TCR beta CDR3 regions, with RNA transcripts as the source. During a first-round RT-PCR of the TCR CDR3, the HTBI primer set was used. TCRdb re-analysed the multiplex PCR reads in MiXCR, keeping a single row per CDR3 protein. The table records under 300,000 distinct CDR3 sequences, roughly 15% of them present only once. V was trimmed by 3 bases and J by 0 bases, leaving 8 bases between them. The germline V gene encodes CDR1 MDHEN and CDR2 SYDVKM. The length of the CDR3 is 14 residues. This clonotype showed up many times. Its antigen remains unknown. The J gene is TRBJ1-1, the V gene TRBV28; D gene unclear. The receptor's source is a woman aged 40 to 50 with Graves' hyperthyroidism. Material: blood. CDR3 protein: CASSLRAMNTEAFF. CDR3 in DNA: TGTGCCAGCAGTTTGAGAGCCATGAACACTGAAGCTTTCTTT.